The TCR beta chain under discussion was sequenced for a study of shared clonotypes between healthy human individuals. Study at large: Two women and a few men aged 18 to 49 served as donors.

Study-wide results and caveats: Sampling covered nothing but blood. Tissue TCR repertoires likely differ from those found in blood.

Worth noting for this clone: Its antigen remains unknown.

Deep-level running was used for the assay. Produced via immunoSEQ multiplex PCR; TCRdb's table is partial and in-frame only. The profile shows over a million clones, approximately 78% of them singletons. CDR3 length equals 13 residues. The V segment lost 5 bases and the J segment 8 bases; nucleotides outside the gene matches: 4. Germline loops: CDR1 SEHNR, CDR2 FQNEAQ (reference sequence). The chain is built from TRBV7-9 and TRBJ1-4, with 8 bases aligning to TRBD1. Sequencing input: memory CD4+ T cells from PBMCs. Subset specified: CD45RA-negative fraction. This receptor was taken from a man aged 18 to 30 in good health. Some clones in this sample may be carry-over from other donors' samples. CDR3 nucleotides: TGTGCCAGCAGCAACTACAGGGGGGAAAAACTGTTTTTT. Its translation is CASSNYRGEKLFF.